The T cell receptor (beta chain) under discussion was sequenced for a study of tumor-infiltrating lymphocytes in primary liver carcinoma. Across the whole study: The study enrolled male and female patients aged 30 to 69 years. There were roughly 3.5 to 7.13 million productive TCRbeta reads per sample, a yield similar across tissue types. Study-wide points: Only about 7.5-25% of top clones appeared in all five tumor regions.

Starting material for RNA and DNA co-extraction consisted of about 17-31 mg of unsorted bulk tissue. Those sampled were patients whose primary liver carcinoma was treated by surgical resection. The CDR3 runs 15 residues. The germline V gene encodes CDR1 SGHKS and CDR2 YYEKEE (reference sequence). Trimming removed 1 base from V and 4 bases from J; junction bases left unmatched: 6. Details on this clonotype: The target antigen is unknown.

From approximately 490 ng total RNA, TCR beta cDNA was generated with a primer in the constant region. Three nested multiplex PCR rounds, a slightly modified ARM-PCR method, built the TCR beta libraries. TRBV1-TRBV30 forward primers paired with a C-beta reverse primer drove the first two PCR rounds, 10 cycles each. TCRdb fed the multiplex PCR reads into MiXCR, producing one record per CDR3 protein. The sample has roughly 32,000 distinct CDR3 sequences; around 74% are singletons. The TCR was taken from a man between 40 and 49 years old with primary liver carcinoma and hepatitis B virus infection. Sequencing used liver tumor tissue from sampling region 4. Specified subset: tumor region T4, right-lateral pole. V and J are TRBV5-5 and TRBJ2-3; 7 positions match TRBD2. CDR3 DNA: TGTGCCAGCAGCTTGACCGGGGGGTACCCAGATACGCAGTATTTT. As protein: CASSLTGGYPDTQYF.